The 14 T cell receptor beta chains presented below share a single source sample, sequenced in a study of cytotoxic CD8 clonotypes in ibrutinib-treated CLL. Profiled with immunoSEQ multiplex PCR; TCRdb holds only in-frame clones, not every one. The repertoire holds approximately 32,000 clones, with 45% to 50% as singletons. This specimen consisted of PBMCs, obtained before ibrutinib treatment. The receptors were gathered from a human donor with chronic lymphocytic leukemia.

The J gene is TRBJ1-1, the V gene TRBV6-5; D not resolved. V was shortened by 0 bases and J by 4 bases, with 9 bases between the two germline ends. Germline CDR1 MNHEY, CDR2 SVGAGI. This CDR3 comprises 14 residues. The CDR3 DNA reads TGTGCCAGCAGTTACTCAAGAGGGATCACTGAAGCTTTCTTT. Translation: CASSYSRGITEAFF.

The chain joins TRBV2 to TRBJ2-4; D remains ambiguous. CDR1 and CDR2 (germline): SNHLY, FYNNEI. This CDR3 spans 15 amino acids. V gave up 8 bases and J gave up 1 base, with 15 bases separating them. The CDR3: CASGLRVSAKNIQYF. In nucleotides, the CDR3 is TGTGCCAGCGGGCTAAGGGTTTCCGCCAAAAACATTCAGTACTTC.

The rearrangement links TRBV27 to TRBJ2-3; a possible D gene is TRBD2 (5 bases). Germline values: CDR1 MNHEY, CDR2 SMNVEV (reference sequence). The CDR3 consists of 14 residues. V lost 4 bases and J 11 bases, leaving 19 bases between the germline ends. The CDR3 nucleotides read TGTGCCAGCAGTTCCCCCCTCCGGGCCGAGGGGCAGTATTTT. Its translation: CASSSPLRAEGQYF.

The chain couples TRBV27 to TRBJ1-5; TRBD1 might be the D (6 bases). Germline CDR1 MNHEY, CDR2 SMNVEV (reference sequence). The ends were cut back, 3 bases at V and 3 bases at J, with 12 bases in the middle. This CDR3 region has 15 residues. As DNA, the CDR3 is TGTGCCAGCAGTTTGGTGGGGGGGCCCAATCAGCCCCAGCATTTT. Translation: CASSLVGGPNQPQHF.

The CDR3 DNA follows: TGTGCCAGCATCCCCTCAGGGGCCAACGTCCTGACTTTC. The encoded protein is CASIPSGANVLTF. The chain couples TRBV7-9 to TRBJ2-6, with D hard to call. Germline V gives CDR1 SEHNR, CDR2 FQNEAQ (reference sequence). V was shortened by 7 bases and J by 4 bases, with 8 bases between the two germline ends. The CDR3 has 13 residues.

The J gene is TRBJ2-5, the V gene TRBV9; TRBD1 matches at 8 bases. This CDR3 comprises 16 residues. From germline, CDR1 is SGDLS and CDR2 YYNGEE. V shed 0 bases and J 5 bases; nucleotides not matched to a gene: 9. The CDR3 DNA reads TGTGCCAGCAGCGTAGGTGGCAGGGGGCATTTTGAGACCCAGTACTTC. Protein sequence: CASSVGGRGHFETQYF.

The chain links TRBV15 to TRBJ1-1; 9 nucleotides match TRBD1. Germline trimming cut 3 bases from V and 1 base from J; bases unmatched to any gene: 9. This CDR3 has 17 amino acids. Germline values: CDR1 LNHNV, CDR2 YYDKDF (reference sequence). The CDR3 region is CATSSPGTGQRNTEAFF. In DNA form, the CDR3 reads TGTGCCACCAGCAGTCCAGGGACAGGGCAGAGGAACACTGAAGCTTTCTTT.

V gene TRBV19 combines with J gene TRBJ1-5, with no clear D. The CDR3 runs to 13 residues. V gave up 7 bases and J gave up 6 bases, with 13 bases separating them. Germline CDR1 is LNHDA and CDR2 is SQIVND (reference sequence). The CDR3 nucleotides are TGTGCCAGTATACCCCCGGAGGGTCAGCCCCAGCATTTT. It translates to CASIPPEGQPQHF. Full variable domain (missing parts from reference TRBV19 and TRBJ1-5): DGGITQSPKYLFRKEGQNVTLSCEQNLNHDAMYWYRQDPGQGLRLIYYSQIVNDFQKGDIAEGYSVSREKKESFPLTVTSAQKNPTAFYLCASIPPEGQPQHFGDGTRLSIL.

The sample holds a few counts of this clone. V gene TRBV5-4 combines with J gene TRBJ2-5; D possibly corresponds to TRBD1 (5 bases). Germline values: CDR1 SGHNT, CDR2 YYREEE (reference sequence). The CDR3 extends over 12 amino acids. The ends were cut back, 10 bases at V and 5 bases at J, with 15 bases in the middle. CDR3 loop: CAVKGVGETQYF. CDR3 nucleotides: TGTGCCGTTAAAGGGGTTGGGGAGACCCAGTACTTC. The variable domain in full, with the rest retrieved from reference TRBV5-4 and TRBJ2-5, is ETGVTQSPTHLIKTRGQQVTLRCSSQSGHNTVSWYQQALGQGPQFIFQYYREEENGRGNFPPRFSGLQFPNYSSELNVNALELDDSALYLCAVKGVGETQYFGPGTRLLVL.

In nucleotides, the CDR3 is TGTGCCAGCAGCTTTAGCCGACAGGGGTGGGACGAGCAGTACTTC. Its translation is CASSFSRQGWDEQYF. This chain links TRBV7-2 with TRBJ2-7; 8 bases line up with TRBD1. V shed 3 bases and J 5 bases; nucleotides not matched to a gene: 9. CDR1 SGHTA and CDR2 FQGNSA come from the germline V gene. The CDR3 spans 15 residues.

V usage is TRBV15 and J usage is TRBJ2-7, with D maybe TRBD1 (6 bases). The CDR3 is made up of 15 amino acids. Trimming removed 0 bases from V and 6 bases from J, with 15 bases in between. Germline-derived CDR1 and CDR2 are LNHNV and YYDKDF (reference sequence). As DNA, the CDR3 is TGTGCCACCAGCAGAGATAGGGACACACTTTCCGAGCAGTACTTC. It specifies CATSRDRDTLSEQYF.

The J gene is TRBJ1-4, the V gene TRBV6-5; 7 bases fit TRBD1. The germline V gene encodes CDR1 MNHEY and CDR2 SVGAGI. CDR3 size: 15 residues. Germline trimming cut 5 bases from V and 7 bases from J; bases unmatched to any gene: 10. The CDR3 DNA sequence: TGTGCCAGCAGTGGGAGGGACAGCTTAATTGAAAAACTGTTTTTT. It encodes CASSGRDSLIEKLFF.

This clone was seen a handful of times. The CDR3 nucleotides read TGTGCCAGCAGCCTTGATAGGACAGGGGCAAGGGAAAAACTGTTTTTT. Protein: CASSLDRTGAREKLFF. This rearrangement joins TRBV5-4 to TRBJ1-4, with 9 bases fitting TRBD1. The CDR3 is 16 amino acids. Germline values: CDR1 SGHNT, CDR2 YYREEE (reference sequence). V was clipped by 4 bases and J by 8 bases; unmatched bases: 12.

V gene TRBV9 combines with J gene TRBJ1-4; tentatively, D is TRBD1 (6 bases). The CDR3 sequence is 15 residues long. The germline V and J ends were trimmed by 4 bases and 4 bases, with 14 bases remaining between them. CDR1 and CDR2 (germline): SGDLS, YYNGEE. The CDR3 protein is CASSPKGGINEKLFF. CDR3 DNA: TGTGCCAGCAGCCCCAAGGGGGGGATTAATGAAAAACTGTTTTTT.